These T cell receptor beta chains were read from a single sample in a study of blood T cell repertoires in COVID-19. TCRdb's copy holds only in-frame clones and misses some; the assay was immunoSEQ multiplex PCR. The table lists approximately 250,000 clones, 75% to 90% of them singletons. Sequencing was performed on peripheral blood. The source of these receptors is a man aged 25 to 45 with active or convalescent COVID-19. Both conserved end residues are part of each CDR3. D genes are given only for firm matches. Size is omitted from some rows. Given values are once, few, many or a class for expanded clones.

v_gene,d_gene,abundance,j_gene,CDR3nt,CDR3aa
TRBV20-1,-,-,TRBJ1-2,TGCAGTGCTAGTCAGGGGTCCTATGGCTACACCTTC,CSASQGSYGYTF
TRBV4-1,-,-,TRBJ1-1,TGCGCCAGCAGCCAAGGAGTACAGGTAAACACTGAAGCTTTCTTT,CASSQGVQVNTEAFF
TRBV3-1/TRBV3-2,-,once,TRBJ1-1,TGTGCCAGCAGCCAATCCGACAGGCAGAACACTGAAGCTTTCTTT,CASSQSDRQNTEAFF
TRBV6-5,TRBD1,-,TRBJ2-7,TGTGCCAGCAGTCGGGACAGGGAATACGAGCAGTACTTC,CASSRDREYEQYF
TRBV9,-,-,TRBJ2-7,TGTGCCAGCAGCGTTCAGGGTGGCGCCTACGAGCAGTACTTC,CASSVQGGAYEQYF
TRBV5-6,TRBD2,-,TRBJ2-1,TGTGCCAGCAGCCTAGCGGGGGGGCTTCGCAATGAGCAGTTCTTC,CASSLAGGLRNEQFF
TRBV19,-,-,TRBJ2-6,TGTGCCAGTAGTATTGCGTCAGGCTCTGGGGCCAACGTCCTGACTTTC,CASSIASGSGANVLTF
TRBV2,TRBD1,-,TRBJ1-1,TGTGCCAGCAACGAGGGGACAGGGCTCCCTGAAGCTTTCTTT,CASNEGTGLPEAFF
TRBV6-1,-,-,TRBJ2-3,TGTGCCAGCAGTGAAGCCCATTTCGGCGGGGCCGATACGCAGTATTTT,CASSEAHFGGADTQYF
TRBV5-1,-,-,TRBJ2-7,TGCGCCAGCAGCTTGTCCCCAACCGCGACAAACTACGAGCAGTACTTC,CASSLSPTATNYEQYF
TRBV12-3/TRBV12-4,-,-,TRBJ1-5,TGTGCCAGCAGTTTCGAGGATCAGCCCCAGCATTTT,CASSFEDQPQHF
TRBV5-4,-,-,TRBJ1-6,TGTGCCAGCAGTCAGGAGGGACTCGGGGCCCTCCACTTT,CASSQEGLGALHF
TRBV30,TRBD1,few,TRBJ1-1,TGTGCCTGGAGTACGGGCAGGGGGTTCACTGAAGCTTTCTTT,CAWSTGRGFTEAFF
TRBV3-1/TRBV3-2,TRBD1,-,TRBJ1-1,TGTGCCAGCAGCCTAACGATGGACAGGGGAAACATGAACACTGAAGCTTTCTTT,CASSLTMDRGNMNTEAFF
TRBV7-2,-,-,TRBJ1-1,TGTGCCAGCAGCTTAGTCGCAGAACCGAACACTGAAGCTTTCTTT,CASSLVAEPNTEAFF
TRBV7-8,-,-,TRBJ2-7,TGTGCCAGCAGCTTAGAGGGGAGGACGCCCTACGAGCAGTACTTC,CASSLEGRTPYEQYF
TRBV6-2/TRBV6-3,-,once,TRBJ2-2,TGTGCCAGCAGTTACCCACTCGCGGGGACCTCGAACACCGGGGAGCTGTTTTTT,CASSYPLAGTSNTGELFF
TRBV2,-,-,TRBJ2-5,TGTGCCAGCAGACGGACAGTCCAAGAGACCCAGTACTTC,CASRRTVQETQYF
TRBV3-1/TRBV3-2,-,-,TRBJ1-2,TGTGCCAGCAGCCAAACGGGGGGCTACACCTTC,CASSQTGGYTF
TRBV30,-,-,TRBJ1-4,TGTGCCTGGAGTCTTACTTCGACAGATAATGAAAAACTGTTTTTT,CAWSLTSTDNEKLFF
TRBV27,-,-,TRBJ1-4,TGTGCCAGCACTGCTACAGGGTTGGATGAAAAACTGTTTTTT,CASTATGLDEKLFF
TRBV2,TRBD1,-,TRBJ1-5,TGTGCCAGCACCAGGGCTTTTTTGGGACAGGGGGATCAGCCCCAGCATTTT,CASTRAFLGQGDQPQHF
TRBV29-1,-,-,TRBJ1-1,TGCAGCGTTGATTGGTCGGACACGAACACTGAAGCTTTCTTT,CSVDWSDTNTEAFF
TRBV12-3/TRBV12-4,-,-,TRBJ1-6,TGTGCCAGCAGTTTAGCCCCCTCTTCACCCCTCCACTTT,CASSLAPSSPLHF
TRBV19,-,few,TRBJ1-5,TGTGCCAGTACATCGAGGCAGCCCCAGCATTTT,CASTSRQPQHF
TRBV7-8,TRBD1,-,TRBJ1-1,TGTGCCAGCAGCTTGACAGGGGGAATATGGAACACTGAAGCTTTCTTT,CASSLTGGIWNTEAFF
TRBV6-5,-,-,TRBJ1-1,TGTGCCAGCAGTTACTCGGCAGGGGTCACTGAAGCTTTCTTT,CASSYSAGVTEAFF
TRBV2,-,few,TRBJ2-3,TGTGCCAGCAGTGAAACCTACACAGATACGCAGTATTTT,CASSETYTDTQYF
TRBV9,TRBD2,-,TRBJ2-2,TGTGCCAGCAGCGTAGTGGACGGGGGGACCGGGGAGCTGTTTTTT,CASSVVDGGTGELFF
TRBV27,-,-,TRBJ1-5,TGTGCCAGCAGTTTCGCGGGTCGGCGTTCGGGTCAGCCCCAGCATTTT,CASSFAGRRSGQPQHF
TRBV7-2,TRBD1,-,TRBJ2-7,TGTGCCAGCATCGCCGGGACAGGGGACTCCTACGAGCAGTACTTC,CASIAGTGDSYEQYF
TRBV4-1,TRBD2,-,TRBJ2-3,TGCGCCAGCAGCCAAACTAGCGGGGGGGCCGAAACAGATACGCAGTATTTT,CASSQTSGGAETDTQYF
TRBV7-9,TRBD1,-,TRBJ2-7,TGTGCCAGCAGCTTAGGTGGAGGGACAGGGGAAGAGCAGTACTTC,CASSLGGGTGEEQYF
TRBV5-4,TRBD1,-,TRBJ1-2,TGTGCCAGCAGCTTGAGGGGACAGGGCTATGGCTACACCTTC,CASSLRGQGYGYTF
TRBV6-2/TRBV6-3,TRBD1,-,TRBJ2-1,TGTGCCAGCAGTTCAAGACAGGGTAACTACAATGAGCAGTTCTTC,CASSSRQGNYNEQFF
TRBV5-4,TRBD2,-,TRBJ2-1,TGTGCCAGCAGCCCCGACACTAGCGGCGATGAGCAGTTCTTC,CASSPDTSGDEQFF
TRBV4-1,TRBD1,-,TRBJ2-7,TGCGCCAGCAGCTACGGACAGGGTCAATACGAGCAGTACTTC,CASSYGQGQYEQYF
TRBV25-1,TRBD1,once,TRBJ1-6,TGTGCCAGCAGTGCGCTCGGACAGGGTTATTCACCCCTCCACTTT,CASSALGQGYSPLHF
TRBV6-2/TRBV6-3,TRBD2,-,TRBJ2-1,TGTGCCAGCAGTTCCGGGGGGGCCGGCTACAATGAGCAGTTCTTC,CASSSGGAGYNEQFF
TRBV11-3,-,many,TRBJ1-2,TGTGCCAGCAGTAGCGGGGGGTACGGCTATGGCTACACCTTC,CASSSGGYGYGYTF
TRBV27,TRBD1,-,TRBJ1-2,TGTGCCAGCGATGACAGGGCTGGAGACTATGGCTACACCTTC,CASDDRAGDYGYTF
TRBV3-1/TRBV3-2,-,once,TRBJ2-2,TGTGCCAGCAGACGCGGACTTACAAACACCGGGGAGCTGTTTTTT,CASRRGLTNTGELFF
TRBV14,-,-,TRBJ1-2,TGTGCCAGCAGCCAAGGGCAGGGTGGCGCTAACTATGGCTACACCTTC,CASSQGQGGANYGYTF
TRBV30,-,once,TRBJ2-5,TGTGCCTGGAGTAGGATTAGCGGTGGAGAGACCCAGTACTTC,CAWSRISGGETQYF
TRBV5-1,-,-,TRBJ1-2,TGCGCCAGCAGTTCAGGGAATTCTAACTATGGCTACACCTTC,CASSSGNSNYGYTF
TRBV2,-,-,TRBJ1-1,TGTGCCAGCAGTGGGCAGGGGAGGGTTGCTGAAGCTTTCTTT,CASSGQGRVAEAFF
TRBV20-1,TRBD1,-,TRBJ2-7,TGCAGTGCTAGTCCGGGACAGGGGATCTACGAGCAGTACTTC,CSASPGQGIYEQYF
TRBV19,TRBD1,-,TRBJ1-2,TGTGCCAGTAGTATTAGAGGACAGGGGGACTATGGCTACACCTTC,CASSIRGQGDYGYTF
TRBV30,-,once,TRBJ2-5,TGTGCCTGGAGTGGGCCGGACAGTTTGTACCAAGAGACCCAGTACTTC,CAWSGPDSLYQETQYF
TRBV6-5,-,-,TRBJ1-6,TGTGCCATCTCGGGGGGCTTTCATAATTCACCCCTCCACTTT,CAISGGFHNSPLHF
TRBV10-3,TRBD2,-,TRBJ2-7,TGTGCCATCAGTGAGTCGTTGGGTCTAGCGGGGGAATACGAGCAGTACTTC,CAISESLGLAGEYEQYF
TRBV4-1,TRBD1,-,TRBJ2-7,TGCGCCAGCAGCCAAGAGGGGTCCAGGGGGAGAAACTACGAGCAGTACTTC,CASSQEGSRGRNYEQYF
TRBV25-1,TRBD2,once,TRBJ2-5,TGTGCCAGCGGGAGGGCGGGGCAAGAGACCCAGTACTTC,CASGRAGQETQYF
TRBV5-1,TRBD1,-,TRBJ1-4,TGCGCCAGCAGCTCGACAGGGGGCTTTGAAAAACTGTTTTTT,CASSSTGGFEKLFF
TRBV29-1,-,-,TRBJ2-1,TGCAGCGTCCCCCAGGGAATTGAGCAGTTCTTC,CSVPQGIEQFF
TRBV6-5,-,-,TRBJ2-7,TGTGCCAGCAGTTACTCACAGGGTTCCTACGAGCAGTACTTC,CASSYSQGSYEQYF
TRBV4-3,-,-,TRBJ1-3,TGCGCCAGCAGCCAAGGATCCGACAGAAGAAACACCATATATTTT,CASSQGSDRRNTIYF
TRBV10-1,-,-,TRBJ1-1,TGCGCCAGCAGTGAGGAGGGTCAAGCTTTCTTT,CASSEEGQAFF
TRBV4-2,-,few,TRBJ1-2,TGTGCCAGCAGCCAAGTTGGAGGAACTAACTATGGCTACACCTTC,CASSQVGGTNYGYTF